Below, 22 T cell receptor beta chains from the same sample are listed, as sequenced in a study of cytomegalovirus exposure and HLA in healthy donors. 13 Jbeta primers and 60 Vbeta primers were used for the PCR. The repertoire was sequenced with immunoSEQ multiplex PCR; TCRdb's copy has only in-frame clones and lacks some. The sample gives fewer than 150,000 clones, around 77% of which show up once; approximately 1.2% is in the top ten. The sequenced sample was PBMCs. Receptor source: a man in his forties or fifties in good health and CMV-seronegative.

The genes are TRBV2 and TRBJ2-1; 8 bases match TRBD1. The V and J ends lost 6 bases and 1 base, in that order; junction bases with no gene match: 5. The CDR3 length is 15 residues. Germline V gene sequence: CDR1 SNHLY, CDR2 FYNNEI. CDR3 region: CASSQDRGSYNEQFF. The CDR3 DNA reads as TGTGCCAGCAGCCAAGACAGGGGATCCTACAATGAGCAGTTCTTC.

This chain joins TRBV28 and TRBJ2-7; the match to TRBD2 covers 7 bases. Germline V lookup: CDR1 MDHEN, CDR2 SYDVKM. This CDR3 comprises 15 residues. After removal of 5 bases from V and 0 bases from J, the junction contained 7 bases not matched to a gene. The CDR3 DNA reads TGTGCCAGCAGTCCCCCGGGCGGGAGCTCCTACGAGCAGTACTTC. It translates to CASSPPGGSSYEQYF.

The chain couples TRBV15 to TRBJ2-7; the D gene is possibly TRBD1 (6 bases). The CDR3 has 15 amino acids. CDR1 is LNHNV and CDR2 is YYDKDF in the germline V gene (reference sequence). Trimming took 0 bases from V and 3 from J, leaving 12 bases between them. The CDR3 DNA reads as TGTGCCACCAGCAGAGATTCGGACAGAAACTACGAGCAGTACTTC. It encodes CATSRDSDRNYEQYF.

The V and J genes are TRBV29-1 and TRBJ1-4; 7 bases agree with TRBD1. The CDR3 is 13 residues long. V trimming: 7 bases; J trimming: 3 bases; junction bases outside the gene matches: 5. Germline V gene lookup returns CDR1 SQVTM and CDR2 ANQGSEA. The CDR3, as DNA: TGCAGCGCCAACCAGGGGGCTAATGAAAAACTGTTTTTT. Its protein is CSANQGANEKLFF.

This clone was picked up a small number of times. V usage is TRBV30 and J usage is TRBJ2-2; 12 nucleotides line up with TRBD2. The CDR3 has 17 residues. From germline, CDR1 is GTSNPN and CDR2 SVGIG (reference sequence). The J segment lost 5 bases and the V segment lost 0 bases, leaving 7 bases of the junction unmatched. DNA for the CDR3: TGTGCCTGGAGTGTACCCTTCCTAGCGGGAGGGACCGGGGAGCTGTTTTTT. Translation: CAWSVPFLAGGTGELFF.

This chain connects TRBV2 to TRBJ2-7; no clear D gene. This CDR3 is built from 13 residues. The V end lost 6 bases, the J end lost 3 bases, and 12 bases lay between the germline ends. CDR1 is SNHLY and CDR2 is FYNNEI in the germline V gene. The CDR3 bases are TGTGCCAGCAGCCCCACGAGTTACTACGAGCAGTACTTC. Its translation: CASSPTSYYEQYF.

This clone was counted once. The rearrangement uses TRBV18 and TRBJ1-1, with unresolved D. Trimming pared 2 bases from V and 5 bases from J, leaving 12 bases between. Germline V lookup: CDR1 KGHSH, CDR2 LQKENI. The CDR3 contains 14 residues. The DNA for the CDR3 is TGTGCCAGCTCACCAGATCTCCGGCGGACTGAAGCTTTCTTT. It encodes CASSPDLRRTEAFF.

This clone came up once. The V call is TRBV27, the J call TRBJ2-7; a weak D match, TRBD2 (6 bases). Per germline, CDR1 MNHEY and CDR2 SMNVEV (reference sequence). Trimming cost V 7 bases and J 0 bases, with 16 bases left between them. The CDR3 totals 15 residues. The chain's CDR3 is CASKITGLSSYEQYF. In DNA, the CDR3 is TGTGCCAGCAAAATAACGGGACTCTCCTCCTACGAGCAGTACTTC.

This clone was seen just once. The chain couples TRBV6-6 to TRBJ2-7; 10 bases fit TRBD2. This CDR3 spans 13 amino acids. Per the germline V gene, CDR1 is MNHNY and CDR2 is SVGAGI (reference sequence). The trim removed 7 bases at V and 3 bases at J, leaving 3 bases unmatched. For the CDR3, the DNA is TGTGCCAGCAACCCTAGCGGGAGCTACGAGCAGTACTTC. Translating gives CASNPSGSYEQYF.

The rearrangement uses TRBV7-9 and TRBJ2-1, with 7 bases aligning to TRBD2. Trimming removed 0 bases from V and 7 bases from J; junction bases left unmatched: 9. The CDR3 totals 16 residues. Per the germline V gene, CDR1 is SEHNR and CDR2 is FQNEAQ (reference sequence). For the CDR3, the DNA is TGTGCCAGCAGCTTAGCGCTAGCGGAGGATAGGAATGAGCAGTTCTTC. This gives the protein CASSLALAEDRNEQFF. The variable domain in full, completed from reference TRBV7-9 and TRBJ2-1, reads DTGVSQNPRHKITKRGQNVTFRCDPISEHNRLYWYRQTLGQGPEFLTYFQNEAQLEKSRLLSDRFSAERPKGSFSTLEIQRTEQGDSAMYLCASSLALAEDRNEQFFGPGTRLTVL.

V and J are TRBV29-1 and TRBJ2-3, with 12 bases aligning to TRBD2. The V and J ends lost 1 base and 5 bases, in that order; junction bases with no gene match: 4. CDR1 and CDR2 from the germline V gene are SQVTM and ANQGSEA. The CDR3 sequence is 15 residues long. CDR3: CSVEGLAGVEDTQYF. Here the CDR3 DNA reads TGCAGCGTTGAAGGACTAGCGGGAGTAGAAGATACGCAGTATTTT.

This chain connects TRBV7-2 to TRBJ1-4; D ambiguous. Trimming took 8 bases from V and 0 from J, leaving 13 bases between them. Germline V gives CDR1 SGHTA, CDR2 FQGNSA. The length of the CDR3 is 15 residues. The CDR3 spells CASSRRRATNEKLFF. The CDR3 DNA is TGTGCCAGCTCCCGGAGGCGGGCAACTAATGAAAAACTGTTTTTT.

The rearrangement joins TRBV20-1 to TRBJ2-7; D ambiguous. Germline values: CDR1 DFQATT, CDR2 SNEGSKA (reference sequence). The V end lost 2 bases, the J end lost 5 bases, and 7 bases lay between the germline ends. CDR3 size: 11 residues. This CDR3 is CSARLVNEQYF. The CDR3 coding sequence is TGCAGTGCTAGACTAGTTAACGAGCAGTACTTC.

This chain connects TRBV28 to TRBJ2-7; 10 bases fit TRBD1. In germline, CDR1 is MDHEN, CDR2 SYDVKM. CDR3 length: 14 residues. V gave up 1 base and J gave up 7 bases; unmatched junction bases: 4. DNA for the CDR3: TGTGCCAGCAGTTTATCCGACAGGGGGCGAGAGCAGTACTTC. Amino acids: CASSLSDRGREQYF.

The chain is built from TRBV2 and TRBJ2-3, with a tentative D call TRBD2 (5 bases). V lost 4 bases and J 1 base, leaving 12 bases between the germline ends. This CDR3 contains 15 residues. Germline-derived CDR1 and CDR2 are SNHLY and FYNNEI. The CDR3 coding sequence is TGTGCCAGCAGTGTCCAGCGGAGGCGCACAGATACGCAGTATTTT. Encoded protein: CASSVQRRRTDTQYF.

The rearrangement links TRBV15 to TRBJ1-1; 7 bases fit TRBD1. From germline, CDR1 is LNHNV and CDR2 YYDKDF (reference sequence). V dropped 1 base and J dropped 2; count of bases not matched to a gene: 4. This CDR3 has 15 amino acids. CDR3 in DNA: TGTGCCACCAGCAGAGGGACAGGAATTAACACTGAAGCTTTCTTT. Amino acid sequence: CATSRGTGINTEAFF. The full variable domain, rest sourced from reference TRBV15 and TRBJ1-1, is DAMVIQNPRYQVTQFGKPVTLSCSQTLNHNVMYWYQQKSSQAPKLLFHYYDKDFNNEADTPDNFQSRRPNTSFCFLDIRSPGLGDTAMYLCATSRGTGINTEAFFGQGTRLTVV.

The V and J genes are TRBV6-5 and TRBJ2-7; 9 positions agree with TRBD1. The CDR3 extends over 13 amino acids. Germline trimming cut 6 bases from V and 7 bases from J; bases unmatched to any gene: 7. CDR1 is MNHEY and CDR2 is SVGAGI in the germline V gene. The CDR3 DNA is TGTGCCAGCAGCCTCGGACAGGGGCCTGAGCAGTACTTC. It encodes CASSLGQGPEQYF.

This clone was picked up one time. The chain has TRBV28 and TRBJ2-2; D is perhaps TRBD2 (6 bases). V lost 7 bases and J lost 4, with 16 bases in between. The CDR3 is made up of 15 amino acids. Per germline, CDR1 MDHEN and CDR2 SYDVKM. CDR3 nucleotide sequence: TGTGCCAGCACTTCTGTTACTAGCAGCACCGGGGAGCTGTTTTTT. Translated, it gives CASTSVTSSTGELFF.

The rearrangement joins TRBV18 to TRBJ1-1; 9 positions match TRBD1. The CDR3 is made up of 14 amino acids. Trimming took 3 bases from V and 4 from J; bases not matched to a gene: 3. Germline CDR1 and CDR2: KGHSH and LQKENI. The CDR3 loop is CASSPLDRGTEAFF. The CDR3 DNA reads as TGTGCCAGCTCACCTCTGGACAGGGGCACTGAAGCTTTCTTT.

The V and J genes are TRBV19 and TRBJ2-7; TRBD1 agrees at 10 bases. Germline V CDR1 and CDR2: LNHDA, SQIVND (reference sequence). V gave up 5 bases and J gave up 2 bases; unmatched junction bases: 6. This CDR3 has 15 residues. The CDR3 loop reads CASSFRDRGPYEQYF. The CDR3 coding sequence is TGTGCCAGTAGTTTCCGGGACAGGGGACCCTACGAGCAGTACTTC. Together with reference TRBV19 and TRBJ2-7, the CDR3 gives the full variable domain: DGGITQSPKYLFRKEGQNVTLSCEQNLNHDAMYWYRQDPGQGLRLIYYSQIVNDFQKGDIAEGYSVSREKKESFPLTVTSAQKNPTAFYLCASSFRDRGPYEQYFGPGTRLTVT.

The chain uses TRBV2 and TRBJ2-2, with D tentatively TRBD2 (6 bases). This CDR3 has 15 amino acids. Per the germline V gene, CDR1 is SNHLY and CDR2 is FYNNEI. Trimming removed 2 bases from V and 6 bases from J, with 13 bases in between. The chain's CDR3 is CASSERPGEAGELFF. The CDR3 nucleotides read TGTGCCAGCAGTGAACGTCCGGGAGAGGCCGGGGAGCTGTTTTTT. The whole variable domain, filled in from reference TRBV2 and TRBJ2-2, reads EPEVTQTPSHQVTQMGQEVILRCVPISNHLYFYWYRQILGQKVEFLVSFYNNEISEKSEIFDDQFSVERPDGSNFTLKIRSTKLEDSAMYFCASSERPGEAGELFFGEGSRLTVL.

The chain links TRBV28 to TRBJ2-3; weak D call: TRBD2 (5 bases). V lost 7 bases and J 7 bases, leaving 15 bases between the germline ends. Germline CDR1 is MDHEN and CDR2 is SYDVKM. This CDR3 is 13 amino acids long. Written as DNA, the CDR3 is TGTGCCAGCACCACCTTGGAGGTGCATACGCAGTATTTT. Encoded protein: CASTTLEVHTQYF.